This TCR beta chain was documented in a study of blood T cell repertoires in COVID-19. Study-level background: Researchers got acute and convalescent COVID-19 samples from the United States, Italy and Spain. Nucleic acid was either cDNA or gDNA, and it came from T cells, B-cell-depleted T cells, or PBMCs.

The CDR3 extends over 15 amino acids. V was cut by 7 bases and J by 5 bases, with 18 bases left in between. Germline CDR1 MNHEY, CDR2 SVGAGI. Original analysis: Estimation of nucleated cell counts was performed using reference gene primer amplification. Profiling relied on immunoSEQ multiplex PCR, and the TCRdb table lists in-frame clones only, not all of them. That table supplies the V and J calls and clone size; D and trimming were determined from the DNA. The top ten clones hold roughly 10% of a sample with around 80,000 clones, about 80% of them seen once. The chain combines TRBV6-5 with TRBJ1-5; D remains ambiguous. Sequences were obtained from peripheral blood. The clonotype originates from a human donor in a cohort sampled during active COVID-19. The CDR3 region is CASKGSRAGDQPQHF. CDR3 in DNA: TGTGCCAGCAAGGGTTCACGGGCCGGGGATCAGCCCCAGCATTTT.